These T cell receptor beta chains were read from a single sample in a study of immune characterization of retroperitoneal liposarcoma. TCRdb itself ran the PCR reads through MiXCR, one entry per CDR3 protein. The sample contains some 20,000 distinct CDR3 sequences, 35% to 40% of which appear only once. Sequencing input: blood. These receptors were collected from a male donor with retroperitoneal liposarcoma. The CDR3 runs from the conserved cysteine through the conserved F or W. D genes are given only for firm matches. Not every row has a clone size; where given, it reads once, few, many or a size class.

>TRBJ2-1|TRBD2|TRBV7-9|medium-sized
CASSQWEGRGTQFF
TGTGCCAGCAGTCAGTGGGAGGGCCGCGGGACCCAGTTCTTC
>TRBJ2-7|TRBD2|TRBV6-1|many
CASTLNPGLAVYEQYF
TGTGCCAGCACCCTGAATCCGGGACTAGCGGTTTACGAGCAGTACTTC
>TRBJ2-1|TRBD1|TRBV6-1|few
CASSESTGWSLSEQFF
TGTGCCAGCAGTGAATCGACAGGGTGGTCTCTGAGTGAGCAGTTCTTC
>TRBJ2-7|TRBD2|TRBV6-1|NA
CASRASGVEYEQYF
TGTGCCAGCAGGGCTAGCGGAGTGGAATACGAGCAGTACTTC
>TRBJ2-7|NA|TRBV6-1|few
CASSNTRAEQYF
TGTGCCAGCAGTAACACCCGAGCGGAGCAGTACTTC
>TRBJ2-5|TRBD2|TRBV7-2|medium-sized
CASSLRTSGMGETQYF
TGTGCCAGCAGCTTACGAACTAGCGGGATGGGTGAGACCCAGTACTTC
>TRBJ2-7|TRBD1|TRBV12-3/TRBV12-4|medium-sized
CASTPSTGIYEQYF
TGTGCCAGCACCCCTTCGACAGGGATTTACGAGCAGTACTTC
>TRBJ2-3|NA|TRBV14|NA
CASSHQVPPDTQYF
TGTGCCAGCAGCCACCAAGTCCCCCCAGATACGCAGTATTTT
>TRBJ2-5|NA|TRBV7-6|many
CASSSTGSGTQYF
TGTGCCAGCAGCTCGACTGGTTCGGGGACCCAGTACTTC
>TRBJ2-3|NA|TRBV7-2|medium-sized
CASSLDGMGTDTQYF
TGTGCCAGCAGCTTAGACGGGATGGGCACAGATACGCAGTATTTT
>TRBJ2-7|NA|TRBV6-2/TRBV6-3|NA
CASSTVTGSYEQYF
TGTGCCAGCAGTACAGTGACTGGCTCCTACGAGCAGTACTTC
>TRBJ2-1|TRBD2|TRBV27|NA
CASSLLGGVENNEQFF
TGTGCCAGCAGCCTTCTTGGGGGGGTCGAAAACAATGAGCAGTTCTTC
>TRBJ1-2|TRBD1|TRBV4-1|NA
CASSPRYPDRANGYTF
TGTGCCAGCAGCCCAAGATACCCGGACAGGGCAAATGGCTACACCTTC
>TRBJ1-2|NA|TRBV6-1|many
CASSEAQGYYGYTF
TGTGCCAGCAGTGAAGCGCAGGGGTACTATGGCTACACCTTC
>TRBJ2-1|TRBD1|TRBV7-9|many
CASSLAGTGRQETQFF
TGTGCCAGCAGCTTAGCCGGGACAGGGCGCCAAGAGACCCAGTTCTTC